Listed below are T cell receptor beta chains from one sample, sequenced in a study of T cells after yellow fever vaccination. Using its own MiXCR run on the 5' RACE reads, TCRdb lists one record per CDR3 protein. The data contain roughly 320,000 distinct CDR3 sequences, about 11% of them singletons. This specimen was CD4+ T cells sorted from PBMCs, taken 45 days after the yellow fever booster vaccination. The receptors were sampled from a man between 18 and 35 years old who received the YFV17D yellow fever vaccine. CDR3s include the opening cysteine and the closing phenylalanine or tryptophan. The D gene is left open where the match is weak. Rows may omit the clone size; those that give it use once, few, many or a size class.

j_call clone_size v_call d_call cdr3_nt cdr3_aa
TRBJ2-1 - TRBV3-1 TRBD1 TGTGCCAGCAGCCCGAACCAGGGGGCGAGGGAGCAGTTCTTC CASSPNQGAREQFF
TRBJ1-2 - TRBV11-2 - TGTGCCAGCAGCTTAAATGGGGGATCCTATGGCTACACCTTC CASSLNGGSYGYTF
TRBJ1-1 - TRBV4-2 TRBD1 TGTGCCAGCAGCCAAGAGGGGACAGGGGCCAACACTGAAGCTTTCTTT CASSQEGTGANTEAFF
TRBJ1-4 - TRBV6-1 - TGTGCCAGCAGTGACAGACAGGCGGGGGGTGAAAAACTGTTTTTT CASSDRQAGGEKLFF
TRBJ1-5 - TRBV7-9 - TGTGCCAGCAGTCCCTCGGGGGGCAGTACTCAGCCCCAGCATTTT CASSPSGGSTQPQHF
TRBJ2-2 - TRBV5-1 TRBD1 TGCGCCAGCAGCACCAGACAGGGAACAGCCGGGGAGCTGTTTTTT CASSTRQGTAGELFF
TRBJ1-2 - TRBV6-5 - TGTGCCAGCAGTTACTCGTATACTAACTATGGCTACACCTTC CASSYSYTNYGYTF
TRBJ2-2 few TRBV5-1 - TGCGCCAGCACCCCGGCCGGGGGCACCGGGGAGCTGTTTTTT CASTPAGGTGELFF
TRBJ2-1 few TRBV20-1 TRBD2 TGCAGTGCTGGACTAGCGGGGGCGACCAATGAGCAGTTCTTC CSAGLAGATNEQFF
TRBJ2-3 - TRBV12-3/TRBV12-4 - TGTGCCAGCAGCCGAAGACCGGTTGGAACAGATACGCAGTATTTT CASSRRPVGTDTQYF
TRBJ2-5 - TRBV5-4 - TGTGCCAGCAGCTTGCGAGTAGCGACTGGGGAGACCCAGTACTTC CASSLRVATGETQYF
TRBJ2-5 few TRBV15 TRBD1 TGTGCCACCAGCAGAGATCAAGGGACAGCGCAGACCCAGTACTTC CATSRDQGTAQTQYF
TRBJ2-1 many TRBV12-3/TRBV12-4 TRBD2 TGTGCCAGCAGTTCACTAGCGGGGGGCTCCGGGTTCTTC CASSSLAGGSGFF
TRBJ1-2 - TRBV7-9 - TGTGCCAGCAGCCCCAGGGCTGGCTACACCTTC CASSPRAGYTF
TRBJ1-5 - TRBV2 - TGTGCCAGCGGGACTGAGGGCAATCAGCCCCAGCATTTT CASGTEGNQPQHF
TRBJ1-2 - TRBV10-3 TRBD1 TGTGCCACCACGCCTCAAGACAGGGGGGGTTCGGGCTACACCTTC CATTPQDRGGSGYTF
TRBJ1-5 few TRBV29-1 TRBD1 TGCAGCGTTGTAGAAGGGGGCGTGGGTCAGCCCCAGCATTTT CSVVEGGVGQPQHF
TRBJ1-1 - TRBV6-1 TRBD1 TGTGCCAGCAGCCCCCGAACAGGGGTGAACACTGAAGCTTTCTTT CASSPRTGVNTEAFF
TRBJ1-2 - TRBV6-5 - TGTGCCAGCAGTCCACACAGCTATGGCTACACCTTC CASSPHSYGYTF
TRBJ2-4 - TRBV9 - TGTGCCAGCAGCGTAGGAACAGGACTAGCCAAAAACATTCAGTACTTC CASSVGTGLAKNIQYF
TRBJ2-2 - TRBV7-3 - TGTGCCAGCAGTACCACAGGTCCCACCGGGGAGCTGTTTTTT CASSTTGPTGELFF
TRBJ1-2 few TRBV6-5 - TGTGCCAGCAGTGTTCATCCGGTCTTTGGCTACACCTTC CASSVHPVFGYTF
TRBJ2-5 few TRBV12-3/TRBV12-4 - TGTGCCAGCAGTTTTGCCGAGCAAGAGACCCAGTACTTC CASSFAEQETQYF
TRBJ2-1 many TRBV10-3 TRBD2 TGTGCCCTAAGTTCGGCGGGGGGGCCCGCCCCACAGTTCTTC CALSSAGGPAPQFF
TRBJ1-5 few TRBV15 TRBD1 TGTGCCACCAGCTTCCGGACAGGGGGTGAGGGGCCCCAGCATTTT CATSFRTGGEGPQHF
TRBJ2-7 - TRBV4-3 - TGCGCCAGCAGCCAAACGACGCTAGGGGGGGAGCAGTACTTC CASSQTTLGGEQYF
TRBJ1-2 - TRBV27 - TGTGCCAGCAGTCCCGTTCTCGGGTTGAACTATGGCTACACCTTC CASSPVLGLNYGYTF
TRBJ2-2 few TRBV10-1 - TGCGCCAGCAGTGATCCCGGGGGTACCGGGGAGCTGTTTTTT CASSDPGGTGELFF
TRBJ1-1 - TRBV3-1 - TGTGCCAGCAGCCCGATCGGGGGGGGGCACACTGAAGCTTTCTTT CASSPIGGGHTEAFF
TRBJ2-3 few TRBV5-1 - TGCGCCAGCAGCCGGTGGACAGGGAGGGCAGATACGCAGTATTTT CASSRWTGRADTQYF
TRBJ1-2 - TRBV6-5 TRBD1 TGTGCCAGCAGTTCGAGGGGACAGGGACGGGCCTATGGCTACACCTTC CASSSRGQGRAYGYTF
TRBJ2-3 few TRBV12-3/TRBV12-4 - TGTGCCAGCAAACTAGGTGCCTCAGATACGCAGTATTTT CASKLGASDTQYF
TRBJ2-3 - TRBV6-5 - TGTGCCAGCAGTGCAGGGGCACTGGGAGATACGCAGTATTTT CASSAGALGDTQYF
TRBJ2-3 many TRBV7-3 - TGTGCCAGCAGCTTCGTAGGACTACAAACAGATACGCAGTATTTT CASSFVGLQTDTQYF
TRBJ2-7 many TRBV4-3 - TGCGCCAGCAGCCGGGCTACTATCTACGAGCAGTACTTC CASSRATIYEQYF
TRBJ2-2 - TRBV4-2 - TGTGCCAGCAGCCAAGAGGAGGACACCGGGGAGCTGTTTTTT CASSQEEDTGELFF
TRBJ2-3 many TRBV14 - TGTGCCAGCAGCTTACAGGGCACAGATACGCAGTATTTT CASSLQGTDTQYF
TRBJ2-5 many TRBV28 TRBD1 TGTGCCAGCAGGGAGTTAGGACAGGGAAAGACCCAGTACTTC CASRELGQGKTQYF
TRBJ1-6 - TRBV7-9 - TGTGCCAGCAGCTTGGACCAGTTCCTCTGGGCACCCCTCCACTTT CASSLDQFLWAPLHF
TRBJ2-5 few TRBV7-9 TRBD1 TGTGCCAGCAGCCCACCCCTCAGGGGGCGAATAGAAGAGACCCAGTACTTC CASSPPLRGRIEETQYF